These T cell receptor beta chains were read from a single sample in a study of regulatory T cells in long-lasting Graves disease. TCRdb re-called the multiplex PCR reads through MiXCR, storing one row per CDR3 protein. This table holds about 470,000 distinct CDR3 sequences, around 20% found once. Sample: peripheral blood mononuclear cells (PBMCs), taken when the disease was refractory, from a patient treated with antithyroid drugs. Source of these receptors: a female donor with Graves disease. Each CDR3 is given without its conserved first and last residue.

>TRBV6-1|12
APAGKTRNTEAF
>TRBV28|11
ASRRQGTYEQY
>TRBV24-1|13
ATSVRGGLYNEQF
>TRBV20-1|11
SADKRTLGEQY
>TRBV20-1|13
SATLPAGGSYEQF
>TRBV10-3|13
AISAPGSRANVLT
>TRBV7-2|11
ASSSQGMERAF
>TRBV11-2|11
ASSTTTSGEQY
>TRBV7-8|11
ASSLALGGSYT
>TRBV29-1|10
SVGRNTYEQY
>TRBV27|13
ASSLSGASSYEQY
>TRBV4-1|14
ASSPHSGSGTGELF
>TRBV12-3/TRBV12-4|14
ASSLGVSGRSETQY
>TRBV7-2|11
ASSSSWVYEQY
>TRBV14|16
ASSQTPGLAANTGELF
>TRBV12-3/TRBV12-4|14
ASSLVMRGSTDTQY
>TRBV6-1|15
ASNRRKGSATNEKLF
>TRBV28|12
ASSSSGRGYEQF
>TRBV30|12
AWGETMNTGELF
>TRBV20-1|12
SATDARAQETQY
>TRBV20-1|13
SARVGGINTGELF
>TRBV9|13
ASSPGRVAKNIQY
>TRBV28|9
ASSSYNEQF
>TRBV5-5|13
ASSLFPGLDNEQF
>TRBV7-2|13
ASSQWTGVGTEAF
>TRBV6-1|10
ASRAGVYEQY
>TRBV28|11
ASRLVDAYEQY
>TRBV20-1|11
SASAGASHEQY
>TRBV20-1|15
SATGLAGRVPIETQY
>TRBV12-3/TRBV12-4|15
ASTDNLDRGQAGELF
>TRBV11-2|13
ASSQEGAGKAGYT